The clone carrying this T cell receptor beta chain was detected only a few times. Its specificity is unknown. The CDR3 spans 12 residues. Trimming cost V 3 bases and J 8 bases, with 10 bases left between them. The V gene's germline CDR1 is SEHNR and CDR2 FQNEAQ (reference sequence). The data are from a study of shared clonotypes between healthy human individuals. About the study: Ranging from 18 to 49 in age, donors were two women and a few men. Three plates were used per donor for CD4 naive, three for CD4 memory, two for CD8 naive and one for CD8 memory.

Measured with immunoSEQ multiplex PCR; TCRdb has only the in-frame clones, and not every one. The table records more than 850,000 clones, approximately 80% of them present only once. Study results and limitations: Several donors had about 5% of their naive CD4 clonotypes in common. Read depth was anticipated to influence clonotype sharing among donors.

This sequence originates from a man between 18 and 29 years old in good health. Some clones in this sample may be carry-over from other donors' samples. The V call is TRBV7-9, the J call TRBJ1-2; D gene ambiguous. Sequenced input: memory CD4+ T cells from PBMCs. Subset of the sample: CD45RA-negative fraction. The CDR3 loop reads CASSFGEAGYTF. Written as DNA, the CDR3 is TGTGCCAGCAGCTTCGGAGAAGCGGGCTACACCTTC.